This TCR beta chain was obtained from a study of shared clonotypes between healthy human individuals. Across the whole study: Donors were a couple of women and a few men aged 18 to 49. Study results and limitations: A reduction in generation probabilities was seen for non-shared clonotypes relative to those shared by all four donors.

Germline CDR1 reads LNHNV; CDR2 reads YYDKDF (reference sequence). The V segment lost 3 bases and the J segment 1 base; nucleotides outside the gene matches: 9. The CDR3 runs 17 residues. It was CD45RO-negative cells, positively selected for CCR7, that made up naive CD8 cells, with terminally differentiated effector memory CD45RA+ cells excluded. Each subset's genomic DNA was split evenly across several immunoSEQ plates. This table comes from immunoSEQ multiplex PCR, and its TCRdb copy is limited to in-frame clones, with some not included. Altogether over 2,000,000 clones are present, 85% to 95% being singletons, with the ten largest covering less than 2%. A word on this clone: What it binds is not known.

This receptor was obtained from a young man in good health. Some clones in this sample may be carry-over from other donors' samples. Material for sequencing was naive CD8+ T cells from PBMCs. The genes are TRBV15 and TRBJ2-5; 9 nucleotides agree with TRBD1. CDR3 in amino acids: CATSRSHRGPPQETQYF. The CDR3 DNA sequence: TGTGCCACCAGCAGGTCACACAGGGGGCCGCCCCAAGAGACCCAGTACTTC. Combining the CDR3 with reference TRBV15 and TRBJ2-5 gives the whole variable domain DAMVIQNPRYQVTQFGKPVTLSCSQTLNHNVMYWYQQKSSQAPKLLFHYYDKDFNNEADTPDNFQSRRPNTSFCFLDIRSPGLGDTAMYLCATSRSHRGPPQETQYFGPGTRLLVL.